The present T cell receptor beta chain was sequenced within a study of blood T cell repertoires in COVID-19. The wider study: Acute and convalescent COVID-19 specimens originated in the United States, Italy and Spain. The cDNA or gDNA used as material had been derived from T cells, B-cell-depleted T cells, or PBMCs.

Sequenced by immunoSEQ multiplex PCR; TCRdb stores in-frame clones only, minus some. The sample contains some 350,000 clones, roughly 90% of which appear only once. V was cut by 4 bases and J by 5 bases, with 25 bases left in between. Germline lookup yields CDR1 SGHRS and CDR2 YFSETQ. The CDR3 extends over 17 amino acids. Seattle-derived patients entered the study during active infection and were followed longitudinally. The TCR originated in a woman younger than 45 with COVID-19, enrolled during active disease. Sequenced: peripheral blood. The V and J genes are TRBV5-1 and TRBJ2-7, with TRBD1 as a possible D gene (5 bases). CDR3: CASSLRLGGAGSNEQYV. The CDR3 coding sequence is TGCGCCAGCAGCCTTCGGTTGGGCGGCGCAGGGTCCAACGAGCAGTACGTC.